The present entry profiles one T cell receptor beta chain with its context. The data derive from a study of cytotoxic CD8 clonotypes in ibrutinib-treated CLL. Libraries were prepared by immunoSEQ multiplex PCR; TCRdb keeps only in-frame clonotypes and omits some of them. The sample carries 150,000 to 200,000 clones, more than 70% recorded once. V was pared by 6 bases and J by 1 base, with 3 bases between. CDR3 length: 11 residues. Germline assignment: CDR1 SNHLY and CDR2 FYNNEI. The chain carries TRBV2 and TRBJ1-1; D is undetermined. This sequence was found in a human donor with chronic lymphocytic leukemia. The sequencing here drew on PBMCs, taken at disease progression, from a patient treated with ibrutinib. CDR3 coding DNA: TGTGCCAGCAGGGCGAACACTGAAGCTTTCTTT. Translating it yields CASRANTEAFF.